This TCR beta chain appears in the sequencing data of a study of cytomegalovirus exposure and HLA in healthy donors. Study context: An early data release held approximately 80 million unique TCRs from HLA-typed donors. Study-wide results and caveats: Across donors, most TCRs were seen rarely, yet some public ones were widespread. Presence/absence analysis assumed near-uniform sequencing depth across donors. In a later analysis, CMV-associated beta chains were mostly HLA-associated, it appeared.

The CDR3 contains 17 residues. Germline V gene data show CDR1 as MRHNA and CDR2 as SNTAGT. Losses at the gene ends were 2 bases for V and 3 bases for J; bases not matched to a gene: 13. About this clone itself: What it recognizes is unknown.

13 Jbeta primers and 60 Vbeta primers were used for the PCR. This table comes from immunoSEQ multiplex PCR, and its TCRdb copy is limited to in-frame clones, with some not included. The sample lists about 64,000 clones; over 75% were seen once. The rearrangement uses TRBV6-4 and TRBJ2-7, with TRBD1 identical over 7 bases. This TCR came from a female donor in good health and CMV-seronegative. Sequenced input: PBMCs. Here the CDR3 reads CASSDPPDRALDYEQYF. DNA for the CDR3: TGTGCCAGCAGTGACCCTCCTGACAGGGCTCTTGACTACGAGCAGTACTTC.